These 27 T cell receptor beta chains came from one sample sequenced in a study of T cell changes during pregnancy in multiple sclerosis. TCRdb's table, derived via immunoSEQ multiplex PCR, lists solely in-frame clones and lacks some. The table shows fewer than 110,000 clones, with approximately 90% occurring only once. Sequencing was performed on peripheral blood, taken in the third trimester of pregnancy. All receptors come from a female donor in good health, enrolled as a control in a pregnancy study.

The chain is built from TRBV9 and TRBJ2-3; 8 nucleotides align to TRBD2. Germline assignment: CDR1 SGDLS and CDR2 YYNGEE. V shed 0 bases, J shed 6 bases, and the junction held 9 bases outside the gene matches. The CDR3 extends over 16 amino acids. The CDR3 coding sequence is TGTGCCAGCAGCGTAGCTGGAGGACTAGCATCGGATACGCAGTATTTT. It codes for CASSVAGGLASDTQYF.

The chain employs TRBV6-5 and TRBJ1-1; 10 nucleotides agree with TRBD1. Germline values: CDR1 MNHEY, CDR2 SVGAGI. This CDR3 is built from 16 residues. V trimming: 2 bases; J trimming: 3 bases; junction bases outside the gene matches: 6. In DNA, the CDR3 is TGTGCCAGCAGTTACGCGCATGACAGGGGGCACACTGAAGCTTTCTTT. Translating gives CASSYAHDRGHTEAFF.

The chain has TRBV4-1 and TRBJ1-4; 10 bases fit TRBD1. The CDR3 has 14 amino acids. Trimming removed 4 bases from V and 8 bases from J; junction bases left unmatched: 4. Germline V gene sequence: CDR1 MGHRA, CDR2 YSYEKL. CDR3 sequence reads: CASSPGTGVEKLFF. In DNA, the CDR3 is TGCGCCAGCAGCCCCGGGACAGGGGTCGAAAAACTGTTTTTT.

This chain uses TRBV27 with TRBJ2-6, with D tentatively TRBD2 (5 bases). The CDR3 runs to 20 residues. Germline CDR1 and CDR2: MNHEY and SMNVEV (reference sequence). The ends were cut back, 4 bases at V and 0 bases at J, with 22 bases in the middle. The CDR3 region has the DNA TGTGCCAGCAGTTCCTTTGAGGGCCCCAAACGGGCCTCTGGGGCCAACGTCCTGACTTTC. Translation: CASSSFEGPKRASGANVLTF.

The chain joins TRBV18 to TRBJ2-7; 8 nucleotides agree with TRBD1. The CDR3 extends over 15 amino acids. The V and J ends lost 2 bases and 1 base, in that order; junction bases with no gene match: 4. The germline CDR1 and CDR2 sequences are KGHSH and LQKENI. The CDR3 DNA is TGTGCCAGCTCACCATCACAGGGGGTGTCCTACGAGCAGTACTTC. This codes for CASSPSQGVSYEQYF.

The V gene is TRBV12-2, the J gene TRBJ1-6; the table's D call, TRBD1, has no DNA check behind it. TRBV12-2 is a documented pseudogene. There are 19 residues in the CDR3. For the CDR3, the DNA is TGTGCAAGTCGCTCTCCGGACATTCTCTCGCGCTCCTATAATTCACCCCTCCACTTT. Its protein is CASRSPDILSRSYNSPLHF.

V is TRBV7-9 and J is TRBJ1-2; 8 bases match TRBD1. Trimming at V came to 3 bases and at J to 6 bases, leaving 15 bases not matched to a gene. CDR1 and CDR2 from the germline V gene are SEHNR and FQNEAQ (reference sequence). This CDR3 has 17 amino acids. CDR3 residues: CASSFSLGTGERNGYTF. CDR3 bases: TGTGCCAGCAGCTTTTCGCTTGGGACAGGAGAACGTAATGGCTACACCTTC.

The CDR3 sequence is CASRPKPGVGSPLHF. In nucleotides, the CDR3 is TGTGCCAGCAGACCCAAACCAGGGGTAGGATCACCCCTCCACTTT. This sequence joins TRBV6-5 and TRBJ1-6, with D possibly TRBD1 on 6 matching bases. Looked up from germline, CDR1 is MNHEY and CDR2 is SVGAGI. Trimming removed 6 bases from V and 10 bases from J, with 19 bases in between. This CDR3 spans 15 amino acids.

As regards this clone: One end of the junction varies from germline; a read error may be responsible. The gene calls are TRBV7-7 and TRBJ2-3, with 7 bases matching TRBD1. From germline, CDR1 is SSHAT and CDR2 FNYEAQ (reference sequence). The CDR3 is made up of 16 amino acids. CDR3 region: CASSLGPRGTTDTQYF. For the CDR3, the DNA is TGTGCTAGCAGTTTGGGGCCCAGGGGGACGACAGATACGCAGTATTTT.

The J gene is TRBJ1-1, the V gene TRBV9; D is perhaps TRBD1 (5 bases). CDR1 is SGDLS, CDR2 YYNGEE, per germline. Deletions cut 0 bases from V and 5 bases from J, with 23 bases between. The CDR3 runs 18 residues. CDR3 sequence: CASSVAPGPPGRGTEAFF. CDR3 nucleotide sequence: TGTGCCAGCAGCGTAGCTCCTGGGCCTCCCGGGCGGGGGACTGAAGCTTTCTTT.

J is TRBJ2-5 and V is TRBV5-4; D may be TRBD1 (6 bases). The length of the CDR3 is 15 residues. Trimming pared 1 base from V and 2 bases from J, leaving 12 bases between. Looked up from germline, CDR1 is SGHNT and CDR2 is YYREEE (reference sequence). CDR3 nucleotides: TGTGCCAGCAGCTTGCCGGGACACTTACAAGAGACCCAGTACTTC. Residues: CASSLPGHLQETQYF.

This CDR3 reads CATSRGYGIAPYEQYF. CDR3 nucleotide sequence: TGTGCCACCAGCAGAGGGTACGGGATCGCACCCTACGAGCAGTACTTC. The chain is built from TRBV15 and TRBJ2-7; TRBD2 is a possible D gene (5 bases). Germline values: CDR1 LNHNV, CDR2 YYDKDF (reference sequence). V was trimmed by 1 base and J by 2 bases, leaving 15 bases between them. CDR3 length equals 16 residues.

The chain is built from TRBV7-8 and TRBJ1-5, with D tentatively TRBD1 (6 bases). The CDR3 is 13 residues long. In germline, CDR1 is SGHVS, CDR2 FQNEAQ. The V end was cut by 3 bases, the J end by 6 bases, with 9 bases between. The CDR3 coding sequence is TGTGCCAGCAGCTTTGGGGGCGCTCAGCCCCAGCATTTT. Translated, it gives CASSFGGAQPQHF.

The chain joins TRBV6-5 to TRBJ1-2; unclear D gene. The V end was cut by 7 bases, the J end by 8 bases, with 14 bases between. This CDR3 is 12 amino acids long. The V gene's germline CDR1 is MNHEY and CDR2 SVGAGI. CDR3 amino acids: CASTRDGRGYTF. CDR3 sequence (DNA): TGTGCCAGCACCCGTGATGGGAGAGGCTACACCTTC.

The chain couples TRBV30 to TRBJ1-1; 7 bases are a match to TRBD1. Losses at the gene ends were 1 base for V and 14 bases for J; bases not matched to a gene: 4. The CDR3 loop spans 10 amino acids. Germline values: CDR1 GTSNPN, CDR2 SVGIG (reference sequence). The CDR3 coding sequence is TGTGCCTGGAGTGGACAGGGAAAATTCTTT. The encoded protein is CAWSGQGKFF.

This clone occurred once. The rearrangement links TRBV7-2 to TRBJ2-2; D possibly corresponds to TRBD2 (6 bases). The germline V gene has CDR1 SGHTA and CDR2 FQGNSA. V shed 4 bases and J shed 5 bases, with 14 bases lying between them. CDR3 size: 15 residues. CDR3 in DNA: TGTGCCAGCAGCTGGGGAGGATCCCAGACCGGGGAGCTGTTTTTT. Translated: CASSWGGSQTGELFF.

The V gene is TRBV27, the J gene TRBJ2-3; D may be TRBD2 (5 bases). This CDR3 comprises 16 residues. CDR1 and CDR2 from the germline V gene are MNHEY and SMNVEV (reference sequence). The V end lost 3 bases, the J end lost 0 bases, and 13 bases lay between the germline ends. The DNA of the CDR3 is TGTGCCAGCAGTTTTTCATTAACGGGGAGCACAGATACGCAGTATTTT. Protein sequence: CASSFSLTGSTDTQYF.

This rearrangement joins TRBV6-5 to TRBJ1-1, with 8 bases aligning to TRBD1. J lost 3 bases, V lost 3 bases, and 3 bases had no gene match. The CDR3 contains 14 residues. The germline CDR1 and CDR2 sequences are MNHEY and SVGAGI. Written as DNA, the CDR3 is TGTGCCAGCAGTTATCAGGGGGCAGACACTGAAGCTTTCTTT. Protein product: CASSYQGADTEAFF.

This chain links TRBV19 with TRBJ1-5, with D possibly being TRBD1 (6 bases). The CDR3 covers 16 residues. Germline-derived CDR1 and CDR2 are LNHDA and SQIVND (reference sequence). V was cut by 0 bases and J by 0 bases, with 9 bases left in between. The CDR3 DNA follows: TGTGCCAGTAGTATAGATGGGGGGGCTAGCAATCAGCCCCAGCATTTT. Its translation is CASSIDGGASNQPQHF.

This sequence joins TRBV7-2 and TRBJ1-3; 7 bases line up with TRBD1. Germline V CDR1 and CDR2: SGHTA, FQGNSA. After removal of 7 bases from V and 0 bases from J, the junction contained 12 bases not matched to a gene. The CDR3 totals 17 residues. The CDR3 loop is CASTDNRGRSSGNTIYF. DNA of the CDR3: TGTGCCAGCACCGATAACAGGGGCAGAAGCTCTGGAAACACCATATATTTT.

V is TRBV9 and J is TRBJ1-2; TRBD1 matches 9 bases. Germline V gene lookup returns CDR1 SGDLS and CDR2 YYNGEE. CDR3 length: 15 amino acids. The ends lost 3 bases at V and 4 bases at J; junction bases unmatched: 7. The CDR3 reads CASSERTGEGYGYTF. DNA of the CDR3: TGTGCCAGCAGCGAAAGGACAGGGGAAGGCTATGGCTACACCTTC.

Only a few counts were recorded for this clone. The chain has TRBV5-4 and TRBJ1-1; D gene uncertain. CDR1 and CDR2 from the germline V gene are SGHNT and YYREEE (reference sequence). This CDR3 region has 12 residues. V was trimmed by 10 bases and J by 8 bases, leaving 18 bases between them. CDR3 DNA sequence: TGTGCCGCAAGGAGCAGCCTCGACGAAGCTTTCTTT. It codes for CAARSSLDEAFF.

This chain joins TRBV19 and TRBJ1-4; no firm D call. The length of the CDR3 is 16 residues. V was shortened by 5 bases and J by 5 bases, with 18 bases between the two germline ends. CDR1 LNHDA and CDR2 SQIVND come from the germline V gene (reference sequence). CDR3 in amino acids: CASSVLRSGGNEKLFF. CDR3 coding DNA: TGTGCCAGTAGTGTCCTCAGATCGGGTGGGAATGAAAAACTGTTTTTT.

The rearrangement uses TRBV9 and TRBJ1-6; the match to TRBD1 covers 9 bases. Germline V gene sequence: CDR1 SGDLS, CDR2 YYNGEE. Unmatched junction bases numbered 1, after V lost 2 bases and J lost 7 bases. The CDR3 extends over 14 amino acids. Here the CDR3 reads CASSVTGGNSPLHF. The CDR3 DNA reads as TGTGCCAGCAGCGTGACAGGGGGGAATTCACCCCTCCACTTT.

This clone was seen just once. This chain connects TRBV12-5 to TRBJ1-1; D not certain. Trimming removed 0 bases at V and 2 bases at J, with 16 bases between. Germline CDR1 is LGHNT and CDR2 is FRNRAP. There are 17 residues in the CDR3. CDR3 nucleotide sequence: TGTGCTAGTGGTTTGGTAAGACGTCTGGGAGATAACACTGAAGCTTTCTTT. Its protein is CASGLVRRLGDNTEAFF. The full variable domain, with the rest looked up from reference TRBV12-5 and TRBJ1-1, is DARVTQTPRHKVTEMGQEVTMRCQPILGHNTVFWYRQTMMQGLELLAYFRNRAPLDDSGMPKDRFSAEMPDATLATLKIQPSEPRDSAVYFCASGLVRRLGDNTEAFFGQGTRLTVV.

This chain links TRBV5-1 with TRBJ1-2; 10 bases are shared with TRBD1. Germline-derived CDR1 and CDR2 are SGHRS and YFSETQ. V trimming: 3 bases; J trimming: 7 bases; junction bases outside the gene matches: 6. This CDR3 is built from 14 residues. Here the CDR3 reads CASSSGTGEVGYTF. CDR3 DNA sequence: TGCGCCAGCAGCTCCGGGACAGGGGAGGTTGGCTACACCTTC. Full variable domain (remainder filled in from reference TRBV5-1 and TRBJ1-2): KAGVTQTPRYLIKTRGQQVTLSCSPISGHRSVSWYQQTPGQGLQFLFEYFSETQRNKGNFPGRFSGRQFSNSRSEMNVSTLELGDSALYLCASSSGTGEVGYTFGSGTRLTVV.

This clone was seen only a few times. The chain carries TRBV6-5 and TRBJ1-2; 9 positions match TRBD1. Losses at the gene ends were 6 bases for V and 8 bases for J; bases not matched to a gene: 10. The CDR3 spans 14 residues. Germline assignment: CDR1 MNHEY and CDR2 SVGAGI. The CDR3 coding sequence is TGTGCCAGCAGCCCCACAGGGGGCGCTCGGGGCTACACCTTC. Translated: CASSPTGGARGYTF.